The T cell receptor (beta chain) described here comes from a study of somatic mutations in cytotoxic T cells in rheumatoid arthritis. The table came from immunoSEQ multiplex PCR; TCRdb's copy has only in-frame clones and leaves some out. In the table there are 16,000 or so clones, more than 60% of which are singletons. CDR1 is SGHVS, CDR2 FNYEAQ, per germline. Trimming left V 5 bases short and J 5 bases short, with 13 bases between. This CDR3 comprises 13 residues. Sequences were obtained from CD8+ T cells sorted from blood. V is TRBV7-6 and J is TRBJ2-7; D is unclear. This receptor was identified in an adult with rheumatoid arthritis. CDR3 region: CASSLGLGNEQYF. The CDR3, as DNA: TGTGCCAGCAGCCTCGGTCTGGGGAACGAGCAGTACTTC.